This T cell receptor beta chain emerged from a study of OX40 agonist ivuxolimab in advanced cancers. Study-wide background: Ivuxolimab is an agonistic anti-OX40 (CD134) antibody, and patients were treated with it. Study-level findings and limits: The antigens recognized by the expanded peripheral T cells, that is their antigen specificity, were not determined.

Details on this clone: Its antigen remains unknown.

The protocol was immunoSEQ multiplex PCR, while the TCRdb copy is restricted to in-frame clones and leaves out a portion. The sample yields 98,000 or so clones, roughly 83% seen once. Patients were excluded for autoimmune disease history or systemic immunosuppression. Per germline, CDR1 SGHNT and CDR2 YENEEA. The V and J ends lost 1 base and 5 bases, in that order; junction bases with no gene match: 3. CDR3 size: 14 residues. The chain recombines TRBV11-3 with TRBJ2-3; 7 bases line up with TRBD1. This sequence originates from an adult with an advanced solid tumor such as melanoma, head and neck, liver or kidney cancer. Specimen: CD4+ or CD8+ T cells sorted from blood, collected in a trial of the OX40 agonist ivuxolimab. The DNA for the CDR3 is TGTGCCAGCAGCTTAGGACAGGGCGGAGATACGCAGTATTTT. Its translation is CASSLGQGGDTQYF.